Listed below are T cell receptor beta chains from one sample, sequenced in a study of CD8+ T cells in alopecia areata. The data were produced by immunoSEQ multiplex PCR, yet TCRdb's version contains in-frame clones alone and is incomplete. The data show 150,000 to 200,000 clones, approximately 56% seen once. The starting material was CD4+ T cells sorted from blood, obtained at week 0. The receptors come from a human donor with alopecia areata. The CDR3 runs from the conserved cysteine through the conserved F or W. A D gene is named only where the DNA matches it firmly. Size tells how often a clone was seen (once, few, many) or the class of an expanded clone, and some rows leave it out.

j_call clone_size v_call d_call cdr3_nt cdr3_aa
TRBJ2-7 - TRBV29-1 TRBD2 TGCAGCGTCGGGACTAGCGGGGGATACGAGCAGTACTTC CSVGTSGGYEQYF
TRBJ1-4 - TRBV23-1 - TGCGCCAGCGGTGCCTCTGAAGTTTGGCCTAATGAAAAACTGTTTTTT CASGASEVWPNEKLFF
TRBJ1-4 few TRBV11-3 TRBD1 TGTGCCAGCAGCTCGGGACAGGGAGGCGGAAATGAAAAACTGTTTTTT CASSSGQGGGNEKLFF
TRBJ2-2 - TRBV4-2 TRBD2 TGTGCCAGCAGCCAAGATTATGGGACTAGCGGGGACGGGGAGCTGTTTTTT CASSQDYGTSGDGELFF
TRBJ1-1 - TRBV2 TRBD1 TGTGCCAGCAGTGAAGCGGGACAGGGGGATAACACTGAAGCTTTCTTT CASSEAGQGDNTEAFF
TRBJ1-1 - TRBV30 - TGTGCCTGGAGTGTCGGGACTTCTGAAGCTTTCTTT CAWSVGTSEAFF
TRBJ2-7 - TRBV30 - TGTGCCTGGAGCCTCCCTGGAGGGTCGTACTACGAGCAGTACTTC CAWSLPGGSYYEQYF
TRBJ1-1 - TRBV7-9 TRBD1 TGTGCCAGCAGCTTCCGGGACAGGGACACTGAAGCTTTCTTT CASSFRDRDTEAFF
TRBJ2-3 - TRBV6-5 - TGTGCCAGCAGAACTCGAGATACGCAGTATTTT CASRTRDTQYF
TRBJ1-5 once TRBV19 TRBD1 TGTGCCAGTAGGACAGGGGTGACAGCACAGCCCCAGCATTTT CASRTGVTAQPQHF
TRBJ1-2 few TRBV9 - TGTGCCAGCAGACGAAGTACAGCAAACTATGGCTACACCTTC CASRRSTANYGYTF
TRBJ1-2 - TRBV9 - TGTGCCAGCGGCCGTGACGGGGGGTTAGGTAACTATGGCTACACCTTC CASGRDGGLGNYGYTF
TRBJ1-6 - TRBV2 - TGTGCCAGCAGTGAGGCGTTTTCACCCCCCCACTTT CASSEAFSPPHF
TRBJ1-4 - TRBV4-1 - TGCGCCAGCAGCCAAGGTCCTACCCCGAGACGCCAGGGTGAAAAACTGTTTTTT CASSQGPTPRRQGEKLFF
TRBJ2-1 - TRBV7-9 - TGTGCCAGCAACTTTTGGATGAGTGGTGAGCAGTTCTTC CASNFWMSGEQFF
TRBJ1-4 - TRBV25-1 - TGTGCCAGCAAGCAGGGGAGTGAAAAACTGTTTTTT CASKQGSEKLFF
TRBJ2-7 - TRBV25-1 - TGTGCCAGCAGTTTACTGACTCGAGACTACGAGCAGTACTTC CASSLLTRDYEQYF
TRBJ2-2 - TRBV7-2 TRBD1 TGTGCCAGCAGTTACAGGGGGCGTGGCACCGGGGAGCTGTTTTTT CASSYRGRGTGELFF
TRBJ1-5 few TRBV7-2 - TGTGCCAGCAGCTTATATTCAGACCAGCCCCAGCATTTT CASSLYSDQPQHF
TRBJ2-7 few TRBV29-1 - TGCAGCGTTGGAGGGAGGCAGACCTACGAGCAGTACTTC CSVGGRQTYEQYF
TRBJ2-1 - TRBV30 - TGTGCCTGGAGACGACTGAGCTCCTACAATGAGCAGTTCTTC CAWRRLSSYNEQFF
TRBJ2-7 - TRBV29-1 TRBD1 TGCAGCGTTGAGGTCCACCGGGACAGAGTGGAAGAGCAGTACTTC CSVEVHRDRVEEQYF
TRBJ1-3 - TRBV4-2 - TGTGCCAGCAGCCAAGATAAGGGCGGAGGAAACACCATATATTTT CASSQDKGGGNTIYF
TRBJ2-1 few TRBV5-1 TRBD1 TGCGCCAGCAGCTCCGGACAGGGGGCTTTTCACAATGAGCAGTTCTTC CASSSGQGAFHNEQFF
TRBJ1-5 - TRBV7-6 - TGTGCCAGCATGCAACAGCCCCAGCATTTT CASMQQPQHF
TRBJ2-1 few TRBV11-2 TRBD2 TGTGCCAGCAGCTTAGCGCCTCAGGGACTATATGAGCAGTTCTTC CASSLAPQGLYEQFF
TRBJ2-1 - TRBV7-9 TRBD1 TGTGCCAGCAGCCCACCGGGACAGACTTACAATGAGCAGTTCTTC CASSPPGQTYNEQFF
TRBJ2-2 - TRBV5-1 TRBD2 TGCGCCAGCAGCTTGGCCTTGGCTAGCGGGGGTACCGGGGAGCTGTTTTTT CASSLALASGGTGELFF
TRBJ2-6 - TRBV4-2 - TGTGCCAGCAGCCAAGATATGAGGGCTGGGGCCAACGTCCTGACTTTC CASSQDMRAGANVLTF
TRBJ2-3 - TRBV7-9 - TGTGCCAGCAGCAGGGGACTACAGGGAAGCACAGATACGCAGTATTTT CASSRGLQGSTDTQYF
TRBJ2-2 - TRBV27 - TGTGCCAGTTCCAACACCGGGGAGCTGTTTTTT CASSNTGELFF
TRBJ2-3 - TRBV5-1 TRBD2 TGCGCCAGCAGCTTAGCATCTAGCGGGGGACCAGATACGCAGTATTTT CASSLASSGGPDTQYF
TRBJ2-5 few TRBV1 - TGCACCAGCAGCCAAGATAGTCGAGAAGAGACCCAGTACTTC CTSSQDSREETQYF
TRBJ1-2 - TRBV6-1 - TGTGCCAGCACCCCACGGAGGCAGCAGAACTATGGCTACACCTTC CASTPRRQQNYGYTF
TRBJ2-5 - TRBV5-1 - TGCGCCAGCAGCTTGGCCTCTACCGCGGAGACCCAGTACTTC CASSLASTAETQYF
TRBJ2-5 - TRBV2 - TGTGCCAGCAGTCGCCACCAAGAGACCCAGTACTTC CASSRHQETQYF
TRBJ2-5 - TRBV29-1 - TGCAGCGTCTACTCCCTTACAGGGATCAGAGAGACCCAGTACTTC CSVYSLTGIRETQYF
TRBJ2-2 few TRBV28 - TGTGCCAGCACCGTCGATGGCACCGGGGAGCTGTTTTTT CASTVDGTGELFF
TRBJ2-7 once TRBV25-1 TRBD1 TGTGCCAGCAGTGAAAACAGGGGTGGGTACGAGCAGTACTTC CASSENRGGYEQYF
TRBJ2-7 - TRBV27 - TGTGCCAGCAGTTTACCCTCCTACGAGCAGTACTTC CASSLPSYEQYF
TRBJ1-2 - TRBV7-2 TRBD1 TGTGCCAGCAGCTTAGCGACGGGACAGCCTATTGGCTACACCTTC CASSLATGQPIGYTF
TRBJ2-7 once TRBV5-1 - TGCGCCAGCAGCCCCACAGGGTCCTACGAGCAGTACTTC CASSPTGSYEQYF
TRBJ1-2 - TRBV10-3 - TGTGCCATCAGTATCACGGGGGACTATGGCTACACCTTC CAISITGDYGYTF
TRBJ1-2 - TRBV4-1 TRBD1 TGCGCCAGCAGCCTTGAGGTGAACGGGGACAGGGGCAGGGATGGCTACACCTTC CASSLEVNGDRGRDGYTF
TRBJ1-1 few TRBV11-3 - TGTGCCAGCAGCTTGACCCGAATGAACACTGAAGCTTTCTTT CASSLTRMNTEAFF
TRBJ1-2 - TRBV30 TRBD1 TGTGCCTGGGCCATGGACAGGGGGGTAGGCTACACCTTC CAWAMDRGVGYTF
TRBJ1-6 - TRBV7-2 - TGTGCCAGCACCGAGGGGGGTTCACCCCTCCACTTT CASTEGGSPLHF
TRBJ2-3 - TRBV6-5 TRBD1 TGTGCCAGCAGGCGACAGGGGAGCACAGATACGCAGTATTTT CASRRQGSTDTQYF
TRBJ2-2 - TRBV7-2 - TGTGCCAGCAGCTTAGGGGAGCAGATTATAACCGGGGAGCTGTTTTTT CASSLGEQIITGELFF
TRBJ2-5 few TRBV4-1 TRBD1 TGCGCCAGCAGCCCGCGGGGGACAGGGCAAGAGACCCAGTACTTC CASSPRGTGQETQYF
TRBJ1-2 - TRBV5-1 TRBD1 TGCGCCAGCAGCCCCGGGACAGGGGTGAGCGGCTACACCTTC CASSPGTGVSGYTF
TRBJ2-3 - TRBV30 - TGTGCCTGGACCGGGGATACGCAGTATTTT CAWTGDTQYF
TRBJ2-1 few TRBV10-3 TRBD2 TGTGCCACGGAACTAGCGGGGGGGAATGAGCAGTTCTTC CATELAGGNEQFF
TRBJ2-7 once TRBV27 - TGTGCCAGCAGTTTAGATCGACGGGGGGCTATGGGAGAGCAGTACTTC CASSLDRRGAMGEQYF